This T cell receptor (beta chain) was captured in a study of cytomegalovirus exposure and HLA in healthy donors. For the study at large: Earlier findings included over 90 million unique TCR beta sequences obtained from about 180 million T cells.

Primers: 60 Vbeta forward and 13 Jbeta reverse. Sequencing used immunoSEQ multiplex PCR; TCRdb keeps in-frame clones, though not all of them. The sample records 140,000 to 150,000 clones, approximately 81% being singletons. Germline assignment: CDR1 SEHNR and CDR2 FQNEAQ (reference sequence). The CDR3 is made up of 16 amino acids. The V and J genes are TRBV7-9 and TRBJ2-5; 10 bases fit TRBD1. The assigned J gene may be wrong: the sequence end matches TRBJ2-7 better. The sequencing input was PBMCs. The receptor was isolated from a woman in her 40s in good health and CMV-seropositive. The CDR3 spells CASSLRQGASAYEQYF. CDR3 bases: TGTGCCAGCAGTTTAAGACAGGGGGCAAGCGCCTACGAGCAGTACTTC.